The rows below give T cell receptor beta chains drawn from one sample of a study of shared clonotypes between healthy human individuals. Some clones are missing from TCRdb's copy, which holds only in-frame ones; the method was immunoSEQ multiplex PCR. The sample includes fewer than 650,000 clones, roughly 72% of them seen just once. Sequences were obtained from PBMCs. Every receptor here comes from a woman between 40 and 55 years old in good health. Some clones in this sample may be carry-over from other donors' samples. Each CDR3 is given with its conserved first and last residue. The D gene is left open where the match is weak.

d_call: NA
v_call: TRBV5-1
j_call: TRBJ2-5
cdr3_length: 14
cdr3_aa: CASSFPGGQETQYF

d_call: TRBD2
v_call: TRBV15
j_call: TRBJ2-7
cdr3_length: 17
cdr3_aa: CATSRTTTSGSTYEQYF

d_call: NA
v_call: TRBV6-5
j_call: TRBJ1-3
cdr3_length: 12
cdr3_aa: CASRRPGNTIYF

d_call: TRBD1
v_call: TRBV28
j_call: TRBJ1-2
cdr3_length: 14
cdr3_aa: CASSLGTGVYGYTF

d_call: NA
v_call: TRBV6-4
j_call: TRBJ1-1
cdr3_length: 14
cdr3_aa: CASSNSRRNTEAFF

d_call: NA
v_call: TRBV9
j_call: TRBJ2-3
cdr3_length: 14
cdr3_aa: CASSPRGAGDTQYF

d_call: NA
v_call: TRBV4-2
j_call: TRBJ1-5
cdr3_length: 15
cdr3_aa: CASSQEVASNQPQHF

d_call: TRBD1
v_call: TRBV6-5
j_call: TRBJ1-1
cdr3_length: 15
cdr3_aa: CASSWTGFEGTEAFF

d_call: NA
v_call: TRBV11-2
j_call: TRBJ2-5
cdr3_length: 15
cdr3_aa: CASSLDRGKGETQYF

d_call: TRBD2
v_call: TRBV6-6
j_call: TRBJ2-5
cdr3_length: 16
cdr3_aa: CASTETEREIVETQYF

d_call: NA
v_call: TRBV2
j_call: TRBJ1-4
cdr3_length: 14
cdr3_aa: CASRLVEGDEKLFF

d_call: TRBD2
v_call: TRBV18
j_call: TRBJ2-2
cdr3_length: 18
cdr3_aa: CASSRRGTSGTHTGELFF

d_call: TRBD1
v_call: TRBV11-2
j_call: TRBJ1-5
cdr3_length: 16
cdr3_aa: CASSLAPGGVGQPQHF

d_call: TRBD2
v_call: TRBV6-5
j_call: TRBJ2-7
cdr3_length: 16
cdr3_aa: CASSYSGTSGTYEQYF

d_call: NA
v_call: TRBV27
j_call: TRBJ2-2
cdr3_length: 14
cdr3_aa: CASGGAKNTGELFF

d_call: TRBD2
v_call: TRBV14
j_call: TRBJ2-1
cdr3_length: 15
cdr3_aa: CASSHLLAGRDEQFF

d_call: NA
v_call: TRBV7-2
j_call: TRBJ2-2
cdr3_length: 13
cdr3_aa: CASSLVFTGELFF

d_call: TRBD1
v_call: TRBV5-4
j_call: TRBJ1-2
cdr3_length: 16
cdr3_aa: CASSWPGQGGGYGYTF

d_call: TRBD2
v_call: TRBV7-2
j_call: TRBJ2-3
cdr3_length: 15
cdr3_aa: CASSQGTSGRNTQYF

d_call: TRBD2
v_call: TRBV9
j_call: TRBJ2-1
cdr3_length: 19
cdr3_aa: CASSVVPSGAISSYNEQFF

d_call: TRBD1
v_call: TRBV7-9
j_call: TRBJ1-2
cdr3_length: 13
cdr3_aa: CASRGTDDYGYTF

d_call: TRBD1
v_call: TRBV4-2
j_call: TRBJ1-4
cdr3_length: 17
cdr3_aa: CASSQGRLGTGVEKLFF

d_call: TRBD1
v_call: TRBV14
j_call: TRBJ2-2
cdr3_length: 17
cdr3_aa: CASSPDRGSQFTGELFF

d_call: NA
v_call: TRBV5-4
j_call: TRBJ2-7
cdr3_length: 15
cdr3_aa: CASSLKQGTPYEQYF

d_call: TRBD1
v_call: TRBV7-8
j_call: TRBJ2-5
cdr3_length: 14
cdr3_aa: CASSPKWTGETQYF

d_call: TRBD1
v_call: TRBV19
j_call: TRBJ1-5
cdr3_length: 15
cdr3_aa: CASSEQGWPNQPQHF

d_call: NA
v_call: TRBV7-2
j_call: TRBJ2-7
cdr3_length: 11
cdr3_aa: CASGYRYEQYF

d_call: NA
v_call: TRBV28
j_call: TRBJ2-7
cdr3_length: 15
cdr3_aa: CASSSPGRSIYEQYF

d_call: TRBD2
v_call: TRBV7-8
j_call: NA
cdr3_length: 13
cdr3_aa: CASAVGGFYEQYF

d_call: NA
v_call: TRBV2
j_call: TRBJ2-7
cdr3_length: 13
cdr3_aa: CASKQGPSYEQYF

d_call: NA
v_call: TRBV19
j_call: TRBJ2-3
cdr3_length: 13
cdr3_aa: CAAADSGTDTQYF